The 29 T cell receptor beta chains below were found in one sample sequenced in a study of cytomegalovirus exposure and HLA in healthy donors. Amplification used 60 Vbeta primers and 13 Jbeta primers. Clones were read by immunoSEQ multiplex PCR, and TCRdb kept only the in-frame ones, dropping some. The table has over 85,000 clones, 76% seen once. Sequences were obtained from PBMCs. The receptors stem from a man aged 25-45 years in good health and CMV-seropositive.

The chain links TRBV7-9 to TRBJ1-4, with D possibly TRBD1 on 6 matching bases. Germline CDR1 and CDR2: SEHNR and FQNEAQ (reference sequence). This CDR3 comprises 12 residues. Trimming cost V 5 bases and J 8 bases, with 9 bases left between them. The chain's CDR3 is CASSRTVEKLFF. In DNA form, the CDR3 reads TGTGCCAGCAGCCGGACAGTGGAAAAACTGTTTTTT.

The chain uses TRBV4-3 and TRBJ2-5; D is unclear. Germline lookup yields CDR1 LGHNA and CDR2 YSLEER. The CDR3 is 14 residues long. Trimming pared 6 bases from V and 2 bases from J, leaving 13 bases between. The CDR3 DNA is TGCGCCAGCAGTCAGAGACAAGGTCAAGAGACCCAGTACTTC. Its translation: CASSQRQGQETQYF.

This clone was seen only a few times. The chain uses TRBV7-6 and TRBJ2-6, with no clear D. The V gene lost 3 bases and the J gene lost 0 bases, with 6 bases spanning the gap. Germline V gene lookup returns CDR1 SGHVS and CDR2 FNYEAQ. This CDR3 is 15 amino acids long. CDR3 loop: CASSLSVSGANVLTF. As DNA, the CDR3 is TGTGCCAGCAGCTTGTCCGTCTCTGGGGCCAACGTCCTGACTTTC.

The chain links TRBV18 to TRBJ1-1; D ambiguous. There are 13 residues in the CDR3. Germline CDR1 reads KGHSH; CDR2 reads LQKENI. The V end lost 3 bases, the J end lost 6 bases, and 11 bases lay between the germline ends. The CDR3 reads CASSPPDQAEAFF. CDR3 nucleotide sequence: TGTGCCAGCTCACCCCCCGACCAGGCTGAAGCTTTCTTT.

The chain carries TRBV2 and TRBJ2-7, with D tentatively TRBD1 (6 bases). With 5 bases removed from V and 5 bases from J, the gap between germline ends came to 16 bases. This CDR3 region has 14 residues. Germline-derived CDR1 and CDR2 are SNHLY and FYNNEI. The CDR3, as DNA: TGTGCCAGCAGTCCTGGGAGACAGGACGACGAGCAGTACTTC. Its protein is CASSPGRQDDEQYF.

This clone was found once. V usage is TRBV9 and J usage is TRBJ1-1; TRBD1 might be the D (5 bases). Germline CDR1 and CDR2: SGDLS and YYNGEE. Trimming shortened V by 2 bases and J by 4 bases, and 12 bases separated the two germline ends. The CDR3 runs to 14 residues. The CDR3 region is CASSVGEGSTEAFF. CDR3 nucleotide sequence: TGTGCCAGCAGCGTCGGGGAGGGGTCCACTGAAGCTTTCTTT.

This sequence joins TRBV5-1 and TRBJ2-7; 7 nucleotides agree with TRBD1. The V gene's germline CDR1 is SGHRS and CDR2 YFSETQ. J was trimmed by 0 bases and V by 0 bases; bases with no gene match: 3. The CDR3 length is 15 residues. CDR3 protein: CASSLGGQSSYEQYF. The CDR3 region has the DNA TGCGCCAGCAGCTTGGGGGGACAGAGCTCCTACGAGCAGTACTTC.

This chain connects TRBV18 to TRBJ2-7; 8 nucleotides agree with TRBD2. Trimming cost V 0 bases and J 2 bases; bases outside gene matches: 3. This CDR3 is 15 amino acids long. Germline values: CDR1 KGHSH, CDR2 LQKENI. CDR3 DNA: TGTGCCAGCTCACCACCGAGCGGGGGTACCTACGAGCAGTACTTC. This codes for CASSPPSGGTYEQYF.

This clone was picked up one time. The chain employs TRBV19 and TRBJ2-6, with 7 positions matching TRBD2. Per the germline V gene, CDR1 is LNHDA and CDR2 is SQIVND (reference sequence). V lost 9 bases, J lost 1 base, and 15 bases stayed unmatched. The CDR3 is 18 residues long. The CDR3 protein is CASSPRAGALSGANVLTF. The CDR3 DNA is TGTGCCAGCTCCCCTCGGGCGGGAGCTCTATCTGGGGCCAACGTCCTGACTTTC.

The CDR3 spells CASSTGLAGGPSTDTQYF. The CDR3 nucleotides are TGTGCCAGCAGTACGGGACTAGCGGGGGGACCTAGCACAGATACGCAGTATTTT. V gene TRBV27 combines with J gene TRBJ2-3; 15 positions match TRBD2. There are 18 residues in the CDR3. The trim removed 5 bases at V and 0 bases at J, leaving 6 bases unmatched. In germline, CDR1 is MNHEY, CDR2 SMNVEV (reference sequence).

The chain links TRBV7-2 to TRBJ2-3; TRBD2 agrees at 8 bases. CDR3 size: 16 residues. CDR1 and CDR2 (germline): SGHTA, FQGNSA. V gave up 8 bases and J gave up 1 base; unmatched junction bases: 11. CDR3 nucleotide sequence: TGTGCCAGCGGTTCTGCCGGGGGGGCCGGCACAGATACGCAGTATTTT. This sequence encodes CASGSAGGAGTDTQYF.

This clone was counted once. The chain couples TRBV6-1 to TRBJ2-7; no firm D call. Trimming took 0 bases from V and 3 from J, leaving 12 bases between them. The CDR3 totals 15 residues. Per the germline V gene, CDR1 is MNHNS and CDR2 is SASEGT. The CDR3 loop reads CASSEAIQPDYEQYF. CDR3 coding DNA: TGTGCCAGCAGTGAAGCAATACAGCCGGACTACGAGCAGTACTTC.

The gene calls are TRBV7-2 and TRBJ1-6, with D possibly matching TRBD1 (5 bases). The ends were cut back, 3 bases at V and 8 bases at J, with 14 bases in the middle. Germline CDR1 reads SGHTA; CDR2 reads FQGNSA. CDR3 length equals 15 residues. This CDR3 reads CASSFAAPGDSPLHF. The CDR3 DNA is TGTGCCAGCAGCTTCGCGGCCCCGGGGGATTCACCCCTCCACTTT.

In this sample, this clone turned up once. The chain uses TRBV18 and TRBJ2-3, with D perhaps matching TRBD2 (5 bases). The CDR3 extends over 16 amino acids. The V end lost 6 bases, the J end lost 1 base, and 17 bases lay between the germline ends. Germline V gives CDR1 KGHSH, CDR2 LQKENI. CDR3 coding DNA: TGTGCCAGCTCCCCCCTGATCCGGGGAGGCACAGATACGCAGTATTTT. Translation: CASSPLIRGGTDTQYF.

This chain joins TRBV5-4 and TRBJ2-3, with TRBD2 matching 12 bases. Germline V gene data show CDR1 as SGHNT and CDR2 as YYREEE (reference sequence). Trimming took 0 bases from V and 6 from J; bases not matched to a gene: 5. The CDR3 totals 16 residues. This chain's CDR3 is CASSLALAGGRDTQYF. The DNA of the CDR3 is TGTGCCAGCAGCTTGGCACTAGCGGGGGGCAGGGATACGCAGTATTTT.

The chain employs TRBV4-2 and TRBJ2-3; 11 bases align to TRBD2. In germline, CDR1 is LGHNA, CDR2 YNFKEQ. V lost 0 bases, J lost 6 bases, and 5 bases stayed unmatched. This CDR3 is built from 16 residues. The CDR3 DNA follows: TGTGCCAGCAGCCAAGAAACTAGCGGGGGTTCTGATACGCAGTATTTT. Amino acids: CASSQETSGGSDTQYF.

The chain joins TRBV27 to TRBJ2-1; the match to TRBD1 covers 9 bases. Germline values: CDR1 MNHEY, CDR2 SMNVEV (reference sequence). The CDR3 is 17 amino acids. V dropped 3 bases and J dropped 1; count of bases not matched to a gene: 7. CDR3 in amino acids: CASSLTGTGFSYNEQFF. The CDR3 coding sequence is TGTGCCAGCAGTTTGACCGGGACAGGGTTTTCCTACAATGAGCAGTTCTTC.

CDR3 nucleotides: TGTGCCAGCAGCCCAGAAGTAGCGGGGGGGACAGATACGCAGTATTTT. Translation: CASSPEVAGGTDTQYF. The rearrangement links TRBV7-3 to TRBJ2-3; TRBD2 matches 11 bases. CDR3 length: 16 residues. V shed 5 bases and J 3 bases; nucleotides not matched to a gene: 7. Germline CDR1 and CDR2: SGHTA and FQGTGA.

V and J are TRBV20-1 and TRBJ2-1, with 7 positions matching TRBD1. With 6 bases clipped from V and 6 bases from J, the junction kept 2 bases outside the gene matches. This CDR3 contains 11 residues. Germline V gives CDR1 DFQATT, CDR2 SNEGSKA (reference sequence). The CDR3 reads CSADRVNEQFF. The CDR3 nucleotides are TGCAGTGCAGACAGGGTCAATGAGCAGTTCTTC.

This sequence joins TRBV7-9 and TRBJ1-4; no clear D. Trimming shortened V by 5 bases and J by 3 bases, and 16 bases separated the two germline ends. Germline-derived CDR1 and CDR2 are SEHNR and FQNEAQ (reference sequence). The CDR3 length is 16 residues. CDR3 region: CASSPGGESPNEKLFF. The CDR3 bases are TGTGCCAGCAGCCCCGGCGGGGAGTCACCTAATGAAAAACTGTTTTTT.

The chain couples TRBV7-6 to TRBJ2-5; possible D gene TRBD2, 5 bases. V shed 4 bases and J shed 9 bases, with 15 bases lying between them. This CDR3 has 13 residues. Germline V gene data show CDR1 as SGHVS and CDR2 as FNYEAQ. CDR3 in amino acids: CASSSPSSASQYF. CDR3 in DNA: TGTGCCAGCAGCTCCCCGAGTAGCGCGTCCCAGTACTTC.

The chain joins TRBV12-5 to TRBJ2-1; D might be TRBD2 (6 bases). Germline V gene lookup returns CDR1 LGHNT and CDR2 FRNRAP. V was shortened by 5 bases and J by 13 bases, with 12 bases between the two germline ends. CDR3 length: 11 residues. The CDR3: CASGGGRLQFF. The CDR3, as DNA: TGTGCTAGTGGTGGGGGGAGACTTCAGTTCTTC.

The V gene is TRBV4-3, the J gene TRBJ1-6; 7 bases line up with TRBD1. Germline CDR1 reads LGHNA; CDR2 reads YSLEER. V was clipped by 0 bases and J by 7 bases; unmatched bases: 9. The CDR3 covers 17 residues. CDR3 sequence: CASSQDSTGQLNSPLHF. The CDR3 coding sequence is TGCGCCAGCAGCCAAGACTCAACGGGACAGCTAAATTCACCCCTCCACTTT.

This clone was detected once. This rearrangement joins TRBV18 to TRBJ1-1; D uncertain. The CDR3 is 15 residues long. The V gene lost 5 bases and the J gene lost 0 bases, with 13 bases spanning the gap. CDR1 is KGHSH, CDR2 LQKENI, per germline. The CDR3: CASSSYGDLNTEAFF. The CDR3, as DNA: TGTGCCAGCTCATCTTACGGGGATCTGAACACTGAAGCTTTCTTT.

The rearrangement joins TRBV5-6 to TRBJ1-3; D not certain. Germline V CDR1 and CDR2: SGHDT, YYEEEE. This CDR3 is 16 amino acids long. V shed 0 bases and J shed 0 bases, with 10 bases lying between them. As DNA, the CDR3 is TGTGCCAGCAGCTTGGAAGCAGGCCTCTCTGGAAACACCATATATTTT. Its protein is CASSLEAGLSGNTIYF.

The chain combines TRBV19 with TRBJ2-3; TRBD1 agrees at 9 bases. Germline V gene sequence: CDR1 LNHDA, CDR2 SQIVND (reference sequence). The length of the CDR3 is 15 residues. With 6 bases clipped from V and 1 base from J, the junction kept 5 bases outside the gene matches. Here the CDR3 reads CASSLGQGGTDTQYF. For the CDR3, the DNA is TGTGCCAGTAGCCTGGGACAGGGTGGCACAGATACGCAGTATTTT.

This chain connects TRBV4-2 to TRBJ1-2; D unresolved. Germline V gene sequence: CDR1 LGHNA, CDR2 YNFKEQ. The CDR3 has 12 amino acids. V gave up 8 bases and J gave up 3 bases, with 10 bases separating them. CDR3 protein: CASSESDYGYTF. The CDR3 DNA is TGTGCCAGCTCTGAGTCGGACTATGGCTACACCTTC.

The J gene is TRBJ1-2, the V gene TRBV4-1; 7 nucleotides align to TRBD1. V trimming: 3 bases; J trimming: 1 base; junction bases outside the gene matches: 14. The CDR3 length is 18 residues. Per the germline V gene, CDR1 is MGHRA and CDR2 is YSYEKL. The CDR3 sequence is CASSHLLRQGWGNYGYTF. The CDR3, as DNA: TGCGCCAGCAGCCACCTCTTGAGACAGGGATGGGGTAACTATGGCTACACCTTC.

The chain joins TRBV6-6 to TRBJ1-2; TRBD1 aligns across 8 bases. J was trimmed by 6 bases and V by 0 bases; bases with no gene match: 3. Germline CDR1 MNHNY, CDR2 SVGAGI (reference sequence). CDR3 length: 14 residues. CDR3: CASSYSTGADGYTF. In DNA, the CDR3 is TGTGCCAGCAGTTACTCGACAGGGGCCGATGGCTACACCTTC.